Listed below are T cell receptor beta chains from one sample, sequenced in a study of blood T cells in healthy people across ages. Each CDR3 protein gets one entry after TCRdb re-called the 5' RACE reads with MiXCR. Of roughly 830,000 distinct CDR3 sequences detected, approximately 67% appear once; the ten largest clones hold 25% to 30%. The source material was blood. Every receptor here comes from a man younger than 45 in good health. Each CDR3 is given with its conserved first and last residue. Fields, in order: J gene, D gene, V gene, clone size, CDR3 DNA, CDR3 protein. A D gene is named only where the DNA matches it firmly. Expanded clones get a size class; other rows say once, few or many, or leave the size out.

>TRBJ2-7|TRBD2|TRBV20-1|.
TGCAGTGCTACGACTAGCGGGGGCCACGAGCAGTACTTC
CSATTSGGHEQYF
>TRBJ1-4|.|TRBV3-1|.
TGTGCCAGCAGCCAACGACCTAGGAGTGAAAAACTGTTTTTT
CASSQRPRSEKLFF
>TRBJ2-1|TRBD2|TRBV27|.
TGTGCCAGCAGTTTATCGTCTAGCGGGGGGATAAATGAGCAGTTCTTC
CASSLSSSGGINEQFF
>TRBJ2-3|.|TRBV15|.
TGTGCCACCAGCAGTAGCGGAACCTCAGATACGCAGTATTTT
CATSSSGTSDTQYF
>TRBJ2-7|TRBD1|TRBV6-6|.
TGTGCCAGCAGCAAACCGGGACAGGGGGTATACGAGCAGTACTTC
CASSKPGQGVYEQYF
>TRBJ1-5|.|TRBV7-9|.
TGTGCCAGCAGCTTAGGGACAGAAGTTAATCAGCCCCAGCATTTT
CASSLGTEVNQPQHF
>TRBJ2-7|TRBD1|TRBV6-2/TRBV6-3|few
TGTGCCAGCAGAAACGGACAGGGCGATGTTTACGAGCAGTACTTC
CASRNGQGDVYEQYF
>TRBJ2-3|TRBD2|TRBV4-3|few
TGCGCCAGCAGCCAAAGCTCGAGGGTAGCGGGGGGGATCACAGATACGCAGTATTTT
CASSQSSRVAGGITDTQYF
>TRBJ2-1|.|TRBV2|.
TGTGCCAGCAGCCGGGCTGTTTTCAATGAGCAGTTCTTC
CASSRAVFNEQFF
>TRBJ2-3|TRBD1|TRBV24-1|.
TGTGCCACCAGTGGAACAGGGGAACCTAGCACAGATACGCAGTATTTT
CATSGTGEPSTDTQYF
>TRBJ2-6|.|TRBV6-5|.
TGTGCCAGCAGTTTCGAGACAGGCTTCTCTGGGGCCAACGTCCTGACTTTC
CASSFETGFSGANVLTF
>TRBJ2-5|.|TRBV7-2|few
TGTGCCAGCAGCTCCCCACTCGGGCCAGCTCCCCAAGAGACCCAGTACTTC
CASSSPLGPAPQETQYF
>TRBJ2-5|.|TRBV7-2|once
TGTGCCAGCAGCTTAGTAGGTGCGGGGGAGACCCAGTACTTC
CASSLVGAGETQYF
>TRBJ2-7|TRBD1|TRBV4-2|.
TGTGCCAGCAGCGCGACAGGGGTTCGCGAGCAGTACTTC
CASSATGVREQYF